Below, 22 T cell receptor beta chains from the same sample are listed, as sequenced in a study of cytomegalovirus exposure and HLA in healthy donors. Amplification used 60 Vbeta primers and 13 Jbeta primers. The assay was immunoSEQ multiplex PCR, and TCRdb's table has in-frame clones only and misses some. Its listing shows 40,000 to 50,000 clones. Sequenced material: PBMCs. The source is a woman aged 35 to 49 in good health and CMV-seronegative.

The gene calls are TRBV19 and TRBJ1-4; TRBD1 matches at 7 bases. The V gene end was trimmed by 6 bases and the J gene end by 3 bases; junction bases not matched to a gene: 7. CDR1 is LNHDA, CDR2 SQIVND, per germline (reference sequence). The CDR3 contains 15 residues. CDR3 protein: CASSPRQGPNEKLFF. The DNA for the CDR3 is TGTGCCAGTAGCCCTCGACAGGGCCCTAATGAAAAACTGTTTTTT.

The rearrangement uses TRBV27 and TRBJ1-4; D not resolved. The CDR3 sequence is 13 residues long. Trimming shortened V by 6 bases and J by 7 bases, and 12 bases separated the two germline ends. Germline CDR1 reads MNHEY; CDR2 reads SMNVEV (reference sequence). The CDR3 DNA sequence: TGTGCCAGCAGCTACTCTGGGAGTGAAAAACTGTTTTTT. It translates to CASSYSGSEKLFF.

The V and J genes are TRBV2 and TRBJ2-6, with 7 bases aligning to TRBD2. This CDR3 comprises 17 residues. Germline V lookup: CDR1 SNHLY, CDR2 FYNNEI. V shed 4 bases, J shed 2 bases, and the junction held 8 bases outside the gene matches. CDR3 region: CASSGGAGVAGANVLTF. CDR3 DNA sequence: TGTGCCAGCAGTGGGGGCGCGGGGGTCGCTGGGGCCAACGTCCTGACTTTC.

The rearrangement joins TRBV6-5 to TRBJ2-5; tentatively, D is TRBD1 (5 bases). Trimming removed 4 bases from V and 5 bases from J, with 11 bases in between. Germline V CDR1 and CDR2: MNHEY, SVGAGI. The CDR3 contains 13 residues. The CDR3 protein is CASSLQGAETQYF. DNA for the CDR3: TGTGCCAGCAGTTTACAAGGGGCTGAGACCCAGTACTTC.

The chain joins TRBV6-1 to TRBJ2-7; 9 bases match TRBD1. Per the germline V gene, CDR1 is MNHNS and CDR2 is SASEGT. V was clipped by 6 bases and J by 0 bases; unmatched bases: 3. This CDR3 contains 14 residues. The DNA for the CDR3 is TGTGCCAGCAGGACGACAGGGGGCTCCTACGAGCAGTACTTC. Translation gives CASRTTGGSYEQYF.

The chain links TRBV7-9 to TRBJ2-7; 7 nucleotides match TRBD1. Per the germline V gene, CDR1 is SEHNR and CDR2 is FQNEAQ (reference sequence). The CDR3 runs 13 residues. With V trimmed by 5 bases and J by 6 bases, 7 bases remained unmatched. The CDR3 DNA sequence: TGTGCCAGCAGCCCAACAGGGGCAGGCGAGCAGTACTTC. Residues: CASSPTGAGEQYF.

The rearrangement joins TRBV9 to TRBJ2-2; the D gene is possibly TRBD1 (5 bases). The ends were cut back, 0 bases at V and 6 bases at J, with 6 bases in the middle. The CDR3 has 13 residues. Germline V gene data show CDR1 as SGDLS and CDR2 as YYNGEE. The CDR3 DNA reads TGTGCCAGCAGCGTAGAAGGGGCCGGGGAGCTGTTTTTT. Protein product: CASSVEGAGELFF.

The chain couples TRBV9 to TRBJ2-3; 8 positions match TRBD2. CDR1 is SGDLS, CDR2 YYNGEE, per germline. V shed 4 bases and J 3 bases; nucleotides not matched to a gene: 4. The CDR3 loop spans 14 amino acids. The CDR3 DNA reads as TGTGCCAGCAGCTTTGGGACTAGAACAGATACGCAGTATTTT. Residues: CASSFGTRTDTQYF.

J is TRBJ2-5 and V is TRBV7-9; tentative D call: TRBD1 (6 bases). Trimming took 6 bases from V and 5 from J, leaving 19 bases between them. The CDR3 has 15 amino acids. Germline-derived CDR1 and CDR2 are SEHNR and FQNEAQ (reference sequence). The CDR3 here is CASRPIGGQLETQYF. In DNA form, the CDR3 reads TGTGCCAGCAGACCAATCGGAGGACAGTTGGAGACCCAGTACTTC. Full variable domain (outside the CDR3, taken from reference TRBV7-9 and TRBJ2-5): DTGVSQNPRHKITKRGQNVTFRCDPISEHNRLYWYRQTLGQGPEFLTYFQNEAQLEKSRLLSDRFSAERPKGSFSTLEIQRTEQGDSAMYLCASRPIGGQLETQYFGPGTRLLVL.

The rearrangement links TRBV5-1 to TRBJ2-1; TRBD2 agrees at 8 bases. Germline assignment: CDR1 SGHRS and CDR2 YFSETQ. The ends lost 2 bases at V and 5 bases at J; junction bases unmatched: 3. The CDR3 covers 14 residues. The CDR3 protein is CASSLPGLDNEQFF. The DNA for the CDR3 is TGCGCCAGCAGCTTACCGGGACTAGACAATGAGCAGTTCTTC.

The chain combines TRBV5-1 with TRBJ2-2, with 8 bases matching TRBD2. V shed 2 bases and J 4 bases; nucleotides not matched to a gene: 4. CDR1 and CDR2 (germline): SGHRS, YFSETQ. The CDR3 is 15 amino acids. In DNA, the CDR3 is TGCGCCAGCAGCTTAGCGGGAGAGGGCACCGGGGAGCTGTTTTTT. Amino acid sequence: CASSLAGEGTGELFF.

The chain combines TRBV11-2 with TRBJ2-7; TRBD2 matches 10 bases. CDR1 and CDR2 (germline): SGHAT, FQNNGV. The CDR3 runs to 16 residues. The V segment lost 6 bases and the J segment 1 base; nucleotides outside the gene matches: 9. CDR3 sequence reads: CASSSHGLAVSYEQYF. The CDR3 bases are TGTGCCAGCAGTTCTCACGGACTAGCGGTTTCCTACGAGCAGTACTTC.

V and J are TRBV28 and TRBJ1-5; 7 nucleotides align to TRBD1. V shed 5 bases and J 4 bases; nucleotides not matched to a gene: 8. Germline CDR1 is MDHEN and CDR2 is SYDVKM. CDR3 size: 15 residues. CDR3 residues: CASSLGQALNQPQHF. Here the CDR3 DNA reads TGTGCCAGCAGTCTCGGACAGGCCCTTAATCAGCCCCAGCATTTT.

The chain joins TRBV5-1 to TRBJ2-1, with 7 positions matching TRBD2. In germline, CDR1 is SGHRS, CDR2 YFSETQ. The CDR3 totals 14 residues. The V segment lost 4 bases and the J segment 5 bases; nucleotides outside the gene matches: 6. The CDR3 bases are TGCGCCAGCAGCGCTAGCGGAGGCGACAATGAGCAGTTCTTC. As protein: CASSASGGDNEQFF. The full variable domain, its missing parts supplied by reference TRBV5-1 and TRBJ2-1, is KAGVTQTPRYLIKTRGQQVTLSCSPISGHRSVSWYQQTPGQGLQFLFEYFSETQRNKGNFPGRFSGRQFSNSRSEMNVSTLELGDSALYLCASSASGGDNEQFFGPGTRLTVL.

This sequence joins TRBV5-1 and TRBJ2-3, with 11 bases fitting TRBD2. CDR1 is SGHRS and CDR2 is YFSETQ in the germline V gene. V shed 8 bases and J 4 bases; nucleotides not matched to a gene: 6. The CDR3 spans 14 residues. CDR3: CASRTSGQADTQYF. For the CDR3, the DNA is TGCGCCAGTCGGACTAGCGGGCAGGCAGATACGCAGTATTTT.

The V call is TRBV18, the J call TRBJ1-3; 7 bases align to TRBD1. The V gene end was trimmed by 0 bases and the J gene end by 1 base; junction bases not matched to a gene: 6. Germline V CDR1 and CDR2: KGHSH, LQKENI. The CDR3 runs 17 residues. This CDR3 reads CASSPPLTGLSGNTIYF. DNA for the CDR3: TGTGCCAGCTCACCACCCCTGACAGGGTTGTCTGGAAACACCATATATTTT.

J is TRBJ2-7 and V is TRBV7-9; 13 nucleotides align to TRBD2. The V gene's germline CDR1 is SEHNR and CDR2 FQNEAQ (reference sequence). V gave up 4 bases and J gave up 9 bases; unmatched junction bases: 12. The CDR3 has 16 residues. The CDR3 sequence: CASSSPKLAGGSWQYF. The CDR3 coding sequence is TGTGCCAGCAGCTCCCCCAAACTAGCGGGAGGGTCGTGGCAGTACTTC.

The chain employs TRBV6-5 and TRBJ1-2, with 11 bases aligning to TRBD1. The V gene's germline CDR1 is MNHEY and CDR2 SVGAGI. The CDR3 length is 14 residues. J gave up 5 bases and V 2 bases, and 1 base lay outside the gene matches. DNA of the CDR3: TGTGCCAGCAGTTACGGACAGGGGGCGTATGGCTACACCTTC. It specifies CASSYGQGAYGYTF.

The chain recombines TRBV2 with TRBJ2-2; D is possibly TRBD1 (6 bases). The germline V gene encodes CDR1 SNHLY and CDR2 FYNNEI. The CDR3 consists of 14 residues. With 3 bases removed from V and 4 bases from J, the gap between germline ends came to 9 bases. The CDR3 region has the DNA TGTGCCAGCAGTGAGGACAGCTCCACCGGGGAGCTGTTTTTT. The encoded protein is CASSEDSSTGELFF. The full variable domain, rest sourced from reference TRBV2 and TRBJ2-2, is EPEVTQTPSHQVTQMGQEVILRCVPISNHLYFYWYRQILGQKVEFLVSFYNNEISEKSEIFDDQFSVERPDGSNFTLKIRSTKLEDSAMYFCASSEDSSTGELFFGEGSRLTVL.

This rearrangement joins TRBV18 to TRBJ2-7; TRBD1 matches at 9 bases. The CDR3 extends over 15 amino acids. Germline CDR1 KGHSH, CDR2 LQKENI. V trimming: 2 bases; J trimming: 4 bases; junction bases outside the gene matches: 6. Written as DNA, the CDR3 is TGTGCCAGCTCACCAGCGGGACAGGGAAGATACGAGCAGTACTTC. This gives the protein CASSPAGQGRYEQYF.

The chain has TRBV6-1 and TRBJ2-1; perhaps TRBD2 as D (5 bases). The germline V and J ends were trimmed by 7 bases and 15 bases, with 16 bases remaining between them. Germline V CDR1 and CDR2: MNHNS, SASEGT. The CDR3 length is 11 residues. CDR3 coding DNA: TGTGCCAGCAATGAGAGAGGGAATCTGTTCTTC. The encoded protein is CASNERGNLFF.

The CDR3 DNA sequence: TGTGCCTGGAGTCCAACAAGGGAGCTGTTTTTT. It encodes CAWSPTRELFF. The rearrangement joins TRBV30 to TRBJ2-2; D call uncertain. CDR1 and CDR2 from the germline V gene are GTSNPN and SVGIG (reference sequence). The V gene lost 2 bases and the J gene lost 9 bases, with 7 bases spanning the gap. CDR3 length: 11 residues. Full variable domain (outside the CDR3, taken from reference TRBV30 and TRBJ2-2): SQTIHQWPATLVQPVGSPLSLECTVEGTSNPNLYWYRQAAGRGLQLLFYSVGIGQISSEVPQNLSASRPQDRQFILSSKKLLLSDSGFYLCAWSPTRELFFGEGSRLTVL.